This TCR beta chain was observed in a study of blood T cell repertoires in COVID-19. As for the study in general: Samples came from the United States, Italy and Spain, spanning acute and convalescent COVID-19. The cDNA or gDNA used as material had been derived from T cells, B-cell-depleted T cells, or PBMCs.

The Seattle site enrolled patients during active infection and followed them longitudinally. Looked up from germline, CDR1 is SNHLY and CDR2 is FYNNEI. CDR3 size: 15 residues. The V segment lost 6 bases and the J segment 4 bases; nucleotides outside the gene matches: 7. Generated by immunoSEQ multiplex PCR, the TCRdb table keeps only in-frame clones and is missing some. This sample carries about 350,000 clones, around nine tenths of them seen once, and the ten largest clones take under 8.5%. This clone was picked up a small number of times. J is TRBJ1-1 and V is TRBV2; 11 bases fit TRBD1. The sequenced sample consisted of peripheral blood. This TCR was sampled from a woman aged 60-75 years with COVID-19, enrolled during active disease. CDR3 DNA sequence: TGTGCCAGCAGCGGACAGGGGGCTGGAAGCACTGAAGCTTTCTTT. It encodes CASSGQGAGSTEAFF.